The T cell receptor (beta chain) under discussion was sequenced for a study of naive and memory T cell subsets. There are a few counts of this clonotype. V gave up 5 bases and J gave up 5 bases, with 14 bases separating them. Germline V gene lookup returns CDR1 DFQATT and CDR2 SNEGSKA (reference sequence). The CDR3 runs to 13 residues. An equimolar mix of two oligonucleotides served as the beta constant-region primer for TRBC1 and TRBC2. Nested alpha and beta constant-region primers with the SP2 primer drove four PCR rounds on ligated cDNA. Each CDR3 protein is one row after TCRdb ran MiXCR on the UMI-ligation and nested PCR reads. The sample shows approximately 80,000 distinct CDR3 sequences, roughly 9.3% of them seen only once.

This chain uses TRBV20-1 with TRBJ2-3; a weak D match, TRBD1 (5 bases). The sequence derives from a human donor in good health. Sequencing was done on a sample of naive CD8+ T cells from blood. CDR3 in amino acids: CSAADTEEDTQYF. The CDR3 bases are TGCAGTGCTGCGGACACCGAGGAAGATACGCAGTATTTT.